The 3 T cell receptor beta chains listed next were all sequenced from one sample in a study of high-grade serous ovarian cancer treatment subgroups. Tumor samples were obtained before definitive surgery or chemotherapy. Repertoires were generated with immunoSEQ multiplex PCR, while TCRdb's copy carries only in-frame clones and drops some. The data contain about 2,200 clones, 66% of them seen just once; the ten biggest clones take up 11% to 15%. Sequencing input: tumor tissue. Receptors were obtained from a human donor with high-grade serous ovarian cancer.

This clone was recorded a few times. This chain connects TRBV6-6 to TRBJ2-7, with a tentative D call TRBD2 (5 bases). Germline lookup yields CDR1 MNHNY and CDR2 SVGAGI (reference sequence). Trimming removed 4 bases from V and 3 bases from J, with 10 bases in between. This CDR3 has 13 amino acids. The CDR3 nucleotides read TGTGCCAGCAGTTCCGGACGGGACTACGAGCAGTACTTC. This translates into CASSSGRDYEQYF.

CDR3 in DNA: TGTGCCAGCAGCCCACGGACAGGGGCCGTAAGCTCTGGGGCCAACGTCCTGACTTTC. Protein product: CASSPRTGAVSSGANVLTF. This chain links TRBV11-2 with TRBJ2-6; 9 bases agree with TRBD1. Per the germline V gene, CDR1 is SGHAT and CDR2 is FQNNGV. The V segment lost 5 bases and the J segment 0 bases; nucleotides outside the gene matches: 11. The CDR3 sequence is 19 residues long.

This clone was seen more than once but under ten times. The CDR3 protein is CASSHREGTEAFF. In DNA form, the CDR3 reads TGTGCCAGCAGCCACAGGGAGGGCACTGAAGCTTTCTTT. V gene TRBV27 combines with J gene TRBJ1-1; the D gene is possibly TRBD1 (6 bases). This CDR3 is built from 13 residues. Germline loops: CDR1 MNHEY, CDR2 SMNVEV (reference sequence). V was pared by 6 bases and J by 4 bases, with 12 bases between.